What follows are 20 T cell receptor beta chains derived from one specimen sequenced in a study of T cells in Graves' hyperthyroidism and ophthalmopathy. RNA transcripts provided the source from which TCR beta CDR3 regions were amplified. With the HTBI primer set, the TCR CDR3 went through a first round of RT-PCR. Via MiXCR, TCRdb re-called the multiplex PCR reads, giving one row per CDR3 protein. The repertoire has around 380,000 distinct CDR3 sequences, approximately 15% of them found once; the top ten carry roughly 20%. The sequenced sample was blood. The receptors were gathered from a man between 25 and 39 years old with Graves' hyperthyroidism that later progressed to Graves' ophthalmopathy.

The sample holds many counts of this clonotype. As DNA, the CDR3 is TGTGCCAGCAGCCCCTCAAGCAATCAGCCCCAGCATTTT. It encodes CASSPSSNQPQHF. The chain employs TRBV7-8 and TRBJ1-5; D gene unclear. The germline gives CDR1 SGHVS, CDR2 FQNEAQ. The V end was cut by 5 bases, the J end by 1 base, with 6 bases between. The CDR3 is made up of 13 amino acids.

The genes are TRBV6-1 and TRBJ2-3, with TRBD2 as a possible D gene (6 bases). This CDR3 is 15 amino acids long. V gave up 10 bases and J gave up 0 bases, with 17 bases separating them. Per germline, CDR1 MNHNS and CDR2 SASEGT. CDR3 sequence (DNA): TGTGCCACTCGTTGGAATGCGGGGAGCACAGATACGCAGTATTTT. Translating it yields CATRWNAGSTDTQYF.

The V and J genes are TRBV4-1 and TRBJ1-1; D call uncertain. Germline CDR1 is MGHRA and CDR2 is YSYEKL. V gave up 0 bases and J gave up 7 bases, with 18 bases separating them. The CDR3 totals 16 residues. CDR3 nucleotide sequence: TGCGCCAGCAGCCAAGAACGGAGTTACCCGATGATTGAAGCTTTCTTT. Translation gives CASSQERSYPMIEAFF.

This clonotype occurred many times. The V and J genes are TRBV30 and TRBJ1-6; weak D call: TRBD1 (6 bases). The CDR3 is 14 amino acids. Germline lookup yields CDR1 GTSNPN and CDR2 SVGIG (reference sequence). The V end was cut by 0 bases, the J end by 9 bases, with 12 bases between. The CDR3 DNA sequence: TGTGCCTGGAGTGTAGGACGGGGGCCTTCACCCCTCCACTTT. It yields the protein CAWSVGRGPSPLHF.

This clonotype was counted between two and nine times. A single base separates this from a much larger clone, so it may be a read error. The rearrangement uses TRBV12-3 or TRBV12-4 and TRBJ2-7; 10 bases are a match to TRBD2. This CDR3 comprises 15 residues. The J segment lost 6 bases and the V segment lost 10 bases, leaving 15 bases of the junction unmatched. The CDR3 here is CANRPSRAGGSEQYF. Written as DNA, the CDR3 is TGTGCCAACAGGCCAAGTAGAGCGGGGGGGTCCGAGCAGTACTTC.

This clonotype was counted ten times or more. The CDR3 DNA sequence: TGTGCCAGCAGTTGGGGTCAGCCCCAGCATTTT. Its translation is CASSWGQPQHF. The chain recombines TRBV28 with TRBJ1-5; D gene uncertain. This CDR3 comprises 11 residues. Germline CDR1 and CDR2: MDHEN and SYDVKM. Trimming shortened V by 4 bases and J by 6 bases, and 4 bases separated the two germline ends.

The table lists this clonotype with a few counts. The chain links TRBV18 to TRBJ2-4, with D perhaps matching TRBD1 (5 bases). The CDR3 length is 15 residues. With 0 bases removed from V and 2 bases from J, the gap between germline ends came to 8 bases. Looked up from germline, CDR1 is KGHSH and CDR2 is LQKENI. The CDR3 protein is CASSPPSGPKNIQYF. CDR3 bases: TGTGCCAGCTCACCACCATCAGGGCCCAAAAACATTCAGTACTTC.

This clonotype was picked up a small number of times. The V call is TRBV9, the J call TRBJ2-3; 7 positions agree with TRBD2. Germline trimming cut 4 bases from V and 2 bases from J; bases unmatched to any gene: 10. This CDR3 contains 16 residues. CDR1 is SGDLS and CDR2 is YYNGEE in the germline V gene. The CDR3 here is CASSPRGDYLTDTQYF. The CDR3 DNA reads as TGTGCCAGCAGCCCCCGCGGGGACTATCTCACAGATACGCAGTATTTT.

This clonotype was found many times. This chain joins TRBV12-3 or TRBV12-4 and TRBJ1-5; D is perhaps TRBD1 (5 bases). The CDR3 covers 15 residues. Deletions cut 0 bases from V and 5 bases from J, with 11 bases between. The CDR3 sequence is CASSLARGVDQPQHF. The CDR3 DNA is TGTGCCAGCAGTTTAGCGCGAGGGGTCGATCAGCCCCAGCATTTT.

The V and J genes are TRBV19 and TRBJ1-5; the D is unclear. Germline V gene lookup returns CDR1 LNHDA and CDR2 SQIVND (reference sequence). V gave up 3 bases and J gave up 5 bases, with 11 bases separating them. This CDR3 is 14 amino acids long. The CDR3 coding sequence is TGTGCCAGTAGTATGGATGGAGGCCATCAGCCCCAGCATTTT. It yields the protein CASSMDGGHQPQHF.

This clonotype was seen at least ten times. The chain carries TRBV3-1 and TRBJ1-2, with a weak D call TRBD1 (5 bases). The length of the CDR3 is 15 residues. V lost 1 base to trimming and J lost 6 bases, with 15 bases between them. The V gene's germline CDR1 is LGHDT and CDR2 YNNKEL (reference sequence). The CDR3 sequence is CASSQGPDRGHGYTF. CDR3 DNA sequence: TGTGCCAGCAGCCAAGGCCCAGACAGAGGGCATGGCTACACCTTC.

This clonotype was seen a few times. CDR3 sequence: CASSPSDSPNSPLHF. For the CDR3, the DNA is TGTGCCAGCAGCCCCTCGGACAGCCCGAATTCACCCCTCCACTTT. This sequence joins TRBV3-1 and TRBJ1-6; D perhaps matches TRBD1 (6 bases). The CDR3 totals 15 residues. Deletions cut 4 bases from V and 7 bases from J, with 14 bases between. Per the germline V gene, CDR1 is LGHDT and CDR2 is YNNKEL (reference sequence).

This clonotype was found many times. The chain links TRBV5-1 to TRBJ2-1, with 12 bases matching TRBD2. The CDR3 spans 15 residues. Trimming cost V 4 bases and J 9 bases; bases outside gene matches: 8. Germline loops: CDR1 SGHRS, CDR2 YFSETQ. This chain's CDR3 is CASSVLAGGPSEQFF. The CDR3 coding sequence is TGCGCCAGCAGCGTCCTAGCGGGGGGGCCTAGTGAGCAGTTCTTC.

This clonotype was picked up a small number of times. This chain joins TRBV9 and TRBJ1-6; possible D gene TRBD1, 6 bases. The V end lost 3 bases, the J end lost 10 bases, and 11 bases lay between the germline ends. CDR3 size: 13 residues. Per the germline V gene, CDR1 is SGDLS and CDR2 is YYNGEE. The CDR3 coding sequence is TGTGCCAGCAGCGCCCGGACAGACTCACCCCTCCACTTT. This translates into CASSARTDSPLHF.

This rearrangement joins TRBV6-1 to TRBJ2-3; D not resolved. Germline-derived CDR1 and CDR2 are MNHNS and SASEGT. The CDR3 runs 15 residues. V gave up 1 base and J gave up 2 bases, with 10 bases separating them. CDR3 nucleotides: TGTGCCAGCAGTGAAGGGTCCGGTGACACAGATACGCAGTATTTT. The encoded protein is CASSEGSGDTDTQYF.

This clonotype was seen many times. The chain uses TRBV12-3 or TRBV12-4 and TRBJ1-2; tentative D call: TRBD1 (6 bases). This CDR3 comprises 14 residues. Deletions cut 5 bases from V and 3 bases from J, with 13 bases between. CDR3 protein: CASSAGQSHYGYTF. CDR3 nucleotide sequence: TGTGCCAGCAGTGCGGGACAATCGCACTATGGCTACACCTTC.

This clonotype occurred many times. J is TRBJ2-4 and V is TRBV7-9; maybe TRBD1 (5 bases). CDR1 is SEHNR, CDR2 FQNEAQ, per germline (reference sequence). The CDR3 consists of 15 residues. V lost 5 bases, J lost 2 bases, and 13 bases lay in between. The CDR3 loop is CASSISQGTKNIQYF. The CDR3 DNA follows: TGTGCCAGCAGCATTAGTCAGGGAACCAAAAACATTCAGTACTTC.

This clonotype was picked up a small number of times. This chain links TRBV9 with TRBJ1-4; no definite D call. V was trimmed by 3 bases and J by 4 bases, leaving 4 bases between them. Germline-derived CDR1 and CDR2 are SGDLS and YYNGEE. The CDR3 covers 12 residues. The DNA of the CDR3 is TGTGCCAGCAGCGCGTTTAATGAAAAACTGTTTTTT. Protein sequence: CASSAFNEKLFF. The complete variable domain, with remaining parts taken from reference TRBV9 and TRBJ1-4, reads DSGVTQTPKHLITATGQRVTLRCSPRSGDLSVYWYQQSLDQGLQFLIQYYNGEERAKGNILERFSAQQFPDLHSELNLSSLELGDSALYFCASSAFNEKLFFGSGTQLSVL.

This clonotype has a count of ten or more. The chain couples TRBV12-3 or TRBV12-4 to TRBJ2-1; a possible D gene is TRBD2 (6 bases). V shed 6 bases and J shed 7 bases, with 16 bases lying between them. CDR3 length equals 14 residues. The CDR3 reads CASRGRVSGNEQFF. CDR3 nucleotides: TGTGCCAGCAGGGGAAGGGTCAGCGGGAATGAGCAGTTCTTC.

Only a few counts were recorded for this clonotype. The V call is TRBV20-1, the J call TRBJ1-1; D is ambiguous. CDR1 is DFQATT and CDR2 is SNEGSKA in the germline V gene (reference sequence). There are 14 residues in the CDR3. Trimming removed 6 bases from V and 4 bases from J, with 18 bases in between. The CDR3 DNA reads TGCAGTGCCCCCCCTGTGGGCAGTCGCACTGAAGCTTTCTTT. Amino acids: CSAPPVGSRTEAFF.